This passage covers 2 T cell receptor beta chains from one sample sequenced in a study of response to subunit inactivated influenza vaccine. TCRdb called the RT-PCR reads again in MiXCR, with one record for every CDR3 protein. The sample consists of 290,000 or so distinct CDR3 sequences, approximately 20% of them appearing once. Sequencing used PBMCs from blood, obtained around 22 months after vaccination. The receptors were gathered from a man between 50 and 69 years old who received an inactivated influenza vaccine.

The CDR3 bases are TGTGCCAGCAGTTTAGCGGGCAGGGAAGGCTATGGCTACACCTTC. Protein sequence: CASSLAGREGYGYTF. The chain recombines TRBV12-3 or TRBV12-4 with TRBJ1-2, with D possibly TRBD1 on 5 matching bases. The CDR3 runs to 15 residues. Trimming took 0 bases from V and 4 from J, leaving 12 bases between them.

CDR3 sequence reads: CASSVKGVRGQGNQPQHF. DNA of the CDR3: TGTGCCAGCAGTGTAAAGGGGGTGAGGGGACAGGGCAATCAGCCCCAGCATTTT. The chain has TRBV2 and TRBJ1-5, with 8 nucleotides matching TRBD1. The CDR3 runs to 18 residues. The germline V gene has CDR1 SNHLY and CDR2 FYNNEI. After removal of 4 bases from V and 2 bases from J, the junction contained 13 bases not matched to a gene.